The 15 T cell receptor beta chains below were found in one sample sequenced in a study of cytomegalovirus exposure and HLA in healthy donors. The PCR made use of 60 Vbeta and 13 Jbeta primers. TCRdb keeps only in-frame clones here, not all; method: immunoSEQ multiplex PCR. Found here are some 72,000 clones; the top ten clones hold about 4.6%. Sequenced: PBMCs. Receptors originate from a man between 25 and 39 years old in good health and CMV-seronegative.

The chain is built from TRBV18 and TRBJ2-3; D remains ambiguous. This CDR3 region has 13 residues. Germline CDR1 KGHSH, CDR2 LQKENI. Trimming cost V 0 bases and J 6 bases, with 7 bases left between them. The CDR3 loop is CASSPPSVDTQYF. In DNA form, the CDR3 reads TGTGCCAGCTCACCACCTAGTGTGGATACGCAGTATTTT. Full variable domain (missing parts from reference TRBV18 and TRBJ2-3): NAGVMQNPRHLVRRRGQEARLRCSPMKGHSHVYWYRQLPEEGLKFMVYLQKENIIDESGMPKERFSAEFPKEGPSILRIQQVVRGDSAAYFCASSPPSVDTQYFGPGTRLTVL.

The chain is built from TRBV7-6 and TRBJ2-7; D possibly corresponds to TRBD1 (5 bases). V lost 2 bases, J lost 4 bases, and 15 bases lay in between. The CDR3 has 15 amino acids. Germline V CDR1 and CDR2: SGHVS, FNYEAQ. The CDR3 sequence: CASSLSADIPYEQYF. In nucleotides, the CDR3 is TGTGCCAGCAGCTTAAGTGCGGACATCCCATACGAGCAGTACTTC. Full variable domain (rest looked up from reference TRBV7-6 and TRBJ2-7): GAGVSQSPRYKVTKRGQDVALRCDPISGHVSLYWYRQALGQGPEFLTYFNYEAQQDKSGLPNDRFSAERPEGSISTLTIQRTEQRDSAMYRCASSLSADIPYEQYFGPGTRLTVT.

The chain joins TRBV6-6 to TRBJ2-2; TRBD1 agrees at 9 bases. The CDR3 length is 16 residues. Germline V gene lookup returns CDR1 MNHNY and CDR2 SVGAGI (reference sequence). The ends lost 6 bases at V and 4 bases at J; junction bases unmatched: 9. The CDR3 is CASRSRDRGTTGELFF. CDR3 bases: TGTGCCAGCAGGTCACGAGACAGGGGGACCACCGGGGAGCTGTTTTTT.

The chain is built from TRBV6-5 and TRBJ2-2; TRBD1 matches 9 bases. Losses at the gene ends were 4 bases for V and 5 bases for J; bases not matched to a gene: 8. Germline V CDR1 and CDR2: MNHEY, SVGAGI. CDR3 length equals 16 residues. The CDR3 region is CASSFLDRGPTGELFF. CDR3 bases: TGTGCCAGCAGTTTTTTGGACAGGGGACCAACCGGGGAGCTGTTTTTT.

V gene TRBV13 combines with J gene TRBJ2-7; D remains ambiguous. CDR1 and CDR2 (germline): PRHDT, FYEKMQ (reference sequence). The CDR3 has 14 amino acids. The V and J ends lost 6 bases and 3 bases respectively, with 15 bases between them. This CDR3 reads CASSPGVVDYEQYF. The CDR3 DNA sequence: TGTGCCAGCAGTCCAGGTGTAGTGGACTACGAGCAGTACTTC.

In DNA form, the CDR3 reads TGCGCCAGCAGCCTTGCAGGGACAGGGGCCTATGGCTACACCTTC. Translating gives CASSLAGTGAYGYTF. This chain connects TRBV5-1 to TRBJ1-2; 10 nucleotides align to TRBD1. There are 15 residues in the CDR3. Germline V gene data show CDR1 as SGHRS and CDR2 as YFSETQ. The junction had 7 bases not matched to a gene; V was cut back by 4 bases and J by 4 bases.

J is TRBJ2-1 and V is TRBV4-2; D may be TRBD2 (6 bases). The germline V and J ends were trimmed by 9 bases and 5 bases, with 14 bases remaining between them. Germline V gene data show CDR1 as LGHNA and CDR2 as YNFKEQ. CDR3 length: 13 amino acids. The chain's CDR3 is CASRDSKDNEQFF. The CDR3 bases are TGTGCCAGTCGGGACTCCAAAGACAATGAGCAGTTCTTC.

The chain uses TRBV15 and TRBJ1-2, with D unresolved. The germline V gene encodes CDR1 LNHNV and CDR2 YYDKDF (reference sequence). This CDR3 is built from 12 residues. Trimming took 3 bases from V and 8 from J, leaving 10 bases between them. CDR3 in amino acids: CATSSEWEGYTF. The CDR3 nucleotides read TGTGCCACCAGCAGTGAGTGGGAGGGCTACACCTTC.

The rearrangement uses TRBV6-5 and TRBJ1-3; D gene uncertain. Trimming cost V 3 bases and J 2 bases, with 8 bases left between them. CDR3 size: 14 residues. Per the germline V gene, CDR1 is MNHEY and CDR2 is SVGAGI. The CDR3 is CASSYTSAGNTIYF. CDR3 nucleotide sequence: TGTGCCAGCAGTTATACCTCGGCTGGAAACACCATATATTTT.

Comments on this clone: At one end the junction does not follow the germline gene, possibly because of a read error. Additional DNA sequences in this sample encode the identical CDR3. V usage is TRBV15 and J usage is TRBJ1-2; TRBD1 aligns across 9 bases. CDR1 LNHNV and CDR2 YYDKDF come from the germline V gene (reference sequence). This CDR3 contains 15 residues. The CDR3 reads CATSRDTGGSYGYTF. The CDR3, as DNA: TGTGCCACCAGCAGAGATACAGGGGGCAGCTATGGCTACACCTTT. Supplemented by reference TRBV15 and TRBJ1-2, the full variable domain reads DAMVIQNPRYQVTQFGKPVTLSCSQTLNHNVMYWYQQKSSQAPKLLFHYYDKDFNNEADTPDNFQSRRPNTSFCFLDIRSPGLGDTAMYLCATSRDTGGSYGYTFGSGTRLTVV.

Written as DNA, the CDR3 is TGCGCCAGCAGACTTGGACTTCGGGAGGGATCAAACTATGGCTACACCTTC. The encoded protein is CASRLGLREGSNYGYTF. The chain couples TRBV5-1 to TRBJ1-2; no clear D. The germline CDR1 and CDR2 sequences are SGHRS and YFSETQ. This CDR3 is built from 17 residues. V lost 5 bases and J lost 2, with 22 bases in between.

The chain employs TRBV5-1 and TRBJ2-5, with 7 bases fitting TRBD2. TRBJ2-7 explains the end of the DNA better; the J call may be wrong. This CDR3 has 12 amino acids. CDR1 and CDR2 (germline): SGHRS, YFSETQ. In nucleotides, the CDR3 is TGCGCCAGCAGCTTGCGGGAGGACGAGCAGTACTTC. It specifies CASSLREDEQYF.

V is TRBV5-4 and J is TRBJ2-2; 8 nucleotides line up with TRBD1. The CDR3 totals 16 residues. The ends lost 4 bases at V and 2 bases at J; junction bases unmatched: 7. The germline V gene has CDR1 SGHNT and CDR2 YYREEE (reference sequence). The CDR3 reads CASSQSQGANTGELFF. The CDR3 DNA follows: TGTGCCAGCAGCCAATCTCAGGGGGCTAACACCGGGGAGCTGTTTTTT.

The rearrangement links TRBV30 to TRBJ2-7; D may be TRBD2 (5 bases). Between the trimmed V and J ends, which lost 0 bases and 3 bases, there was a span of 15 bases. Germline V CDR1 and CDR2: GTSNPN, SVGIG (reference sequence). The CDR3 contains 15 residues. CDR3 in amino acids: CAWSVGGLMGYEQYF. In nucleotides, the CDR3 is TGTGCCTGGAGTGTAGGAGGTCTTATGGGCTACGAGCAGTACTTC.

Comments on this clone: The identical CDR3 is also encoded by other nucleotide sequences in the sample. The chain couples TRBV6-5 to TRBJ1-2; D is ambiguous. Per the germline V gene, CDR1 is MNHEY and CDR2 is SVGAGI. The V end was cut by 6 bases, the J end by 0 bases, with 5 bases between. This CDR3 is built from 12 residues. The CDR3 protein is CASRTANYGYTF. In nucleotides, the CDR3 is TGTGCCAGCAGAACAGCTAACTATGGCTACACCTTC.